The TCR beta chain under discussion was sequenced for a study of control samples from healthy donors and cancer patients. Trimming at V came to 4 bases and at J to 6 bases, leaving 6 bases not matched to a gene. The V gene's germline CDR1 is SGHRS and CDR2 YFSETQ. The CDR3 is 14 residues long. Measured with immunoSEQ multiplex PCR; TCRdb has only the in-frame clones, and not every one. The sample records about 130,000 clones, 90% being singletons. This TCR came from a young man in good health. Material for sequencing was blood. The rearrangement links TRBV5-1 to TRBJ1-2; 10 positions agree with TRBD1. CDR3 DNA sequence: TGCGCCAGCAGCCCCACCGGGACAGGGGATGGCTACACCTTC. The encoded protein is CASSPTGTGDGYTF.